This TCR beta chain was found in a study of OX40 agonist ivuxolimab in advanced cancers. Study-wide background: Eligibility admitted prior anti-PD-1, anti-PD-L1 or anti-CTLA-4 therapy; roughly 39% had some.

Trimming cost V 4 bases and J 0 bases, with 10 bases left between them. CDR1 and CDR2 (germline): MDHEN, SYDVKM. The CDR3 has 15 residues. Assay used: immunoSEQ multiplex PCR; TCRdb lists only in-frame clones, some missing. In the table there are tens of thousands of clones, 92% of which are singletons. The material was CD4+ or CD8+ T cells sorted from blood, obtained in a trial of the OX40 agonist ivuxolimab. The TCR comes from an adult with an advanced solid tumor such as melanoma, head and neck, liver or kidney cancer. The chain links TRBV28 to TRBJ1-5; possibly TRBD1 for D (6 bases). CDR3 in amino acids: CASSYGQYSNQPQHF. DNA for the CDR3: TGTGCCAGCAGTTACGGACAGTATAGCAATCAGCCCCAGCATTTT.